The source of this T cell receptor (beta chain) is a study of cytomegalovirus exposure and HLA in healthy donors. Study overall: For the approximately 400 genotyped donors, over 80% fell within the Caucasian-associated ancestry cluster. Broader study findings: Earlier analysis looked at TCR beta V segments, and most were productive about 87% or about 30% of the time. The investigators catalogued 150 or so TCR beta chains as cytomegalovirus-associated.

V shed 1 base and J 5 bases; nucleotides not matched to a gene: 3. The CDR3 has 15 amino acids. CDR1 SGHAT and CDR2 FQNNGV come from the germline V gene. The PCR was carried out with 60 Vbeta primers and 13 Jbeta primers. The data were produced by immunoSEQ multiplex PCR, yet TCRdb's version contains in-frame clones alone and is incomplete. The top ten clones hold less than 3.5% of a sample with roughly 100,000 clones, approximately 70% of them seen once. This clone was seen more than once but under ten times. Its antigen is unidentified. This chain uses TRBV11-2 with TRBJ2-1; 9 positions agree with TRBD2. Material: PBMCs. The sequence derives from a woman between 50 and 59 years old in good health and CMV-seronegative. The CDR3 nucleotides read TGTGCCAGCAGCTTAGTGGGCGGGGGGGACAATGAGCAGTTCTTC. Protein sequence: CASSLVGGGDNEQFF.